The clone carrying this T cell receptor beta chain appeared many times. The sample belongs to a study of spatial heterogeneity in lung cancer. Germline values: CDR1 SNHLY, CDR2 FYNNEI. The CDR3 consists of 14 residues. The ends were cut back, 7 bases at V and 2 bases at J, with 12 bases in the middle. As to time point: sample taken at primary tumor resection. MiXCR, run by TCRdb on the 5' RACE reads, gives a single entry per CDR3 protein. The data show about 10,000 distinct CDR3 sequences, roughly 3.5% seen once. This chain uses TRBV2 with TRBJ2-4; TRBD2 might be the D (6 bases). Here the sequenced sample was PBMCs, taken at surgery. This clonotype was sampled from a female donor with early-stage non-small cell lung cancer. This CDR3 reads CASMMAGSKNIQYF. The CDR3 nucleotides read TGTGCCAGCATGATGGCGGGATCCAAAAACATTCAGTACTTC.